This is a list of T cell receptor beta chains from one sample in a study of molecular identifiers for immune sequencing clone quantification. TCRdb analysed the PCR reads with MiXCR anew, one entry per CDR3 protein. This sample has around 470,000 distinct CDR3 sequences, with roughly 24% found just once. Sequenced material: naive CD8+ T cells from blood, with Jurkat cell RNA spiked in. The receptors shown here come from a human donor in good health. Some libraries in this study had Jurkat cell RNA spiked in. Each CDR3 is given with its conserved first and last residue.

J gene	V gene	CDR3 protein
TRBJ2-7	TRBV7-9	CASSLEVFSNYEQYF
TRBJ2-5	TRBV11-2	CASSYLTGKETQYF
TRBJ1-2	TRBV29-1	CSVVPGDNYGYTF
TRBJ2-5	TRBV12-3/TRBV12-4	CASSFGRGGPETQYF
TRBJ2-3	TRBV12-3/TRBV12-4	CASSLGEFTDTQYF
TRBJ1-5	TRBV19	CASSIDHPGRQPQHF
TRBJ2-2	TRBV7-9	CASSPLSGTGELFF
TRBJ2-1	TRBV14	CASSPGRNNEQFF
TRBJ1-5	TRBV4-1	CASSQSGTGNQPQHF
TRBJ2-1	TRBV2	CASEGPSYNEQFF
TRBJ2-1	TRBV30	CAWNTGISYNEQFF
TRBJ1-1	TRBV3-1	CASSQERQAFTEAFF
TRBJ2-7	TRBV5-1	CASSLENPGAGYEQYF
TRBJ2-3	TRBV12-3/TRBV12-4	CASSLDRGDTQYF
TRBJ2-7	TRBV12-3/TRBV12-4	CASSLSWGYEQYF
TRBJ2-3	TRBV12-3/TRBV12-4	CASSLIGRAPGDTQYF
TRBJ2-1	TRBV29-1	CSAPRREYNEQFF
TRBJ2-6	TRBV12-3/TRBV12-4	CASSRGQGRTGANVLTF
TRBJ2-7	TRBV7-9	CASSMGGQTYEQYF
TRBJ1-2	TRBV5-6	CASSFKAGETLYGYTF
TRBJ2-5	TRBV27	CASSPRLGQQETQYF
TRBJ2-7	TRBV29-1	CSVELAGVLYEQYF
TRBJ2-1	TRBV12-3/TRBV12-4	CASSIKRGLYNEQFF
TRBJ2-3	TRBV28	CASSLPRTKITDTQYF
TRBJ2-5	TRBV2	CASSVEDSAETQYF
TRBJ2-2	TRBV30	CAWVTGTTNTGELFF
TRBJ1-2	TRBV4-1	CASSQAQGELYGYTF
TRBJ2-7	TRBV6-1	CASSEGWGFEQYF
TRBJ2-1	TRBV30	CAWSAGLADNEQFF
TRBJ2-2	TRBV6-1	CASSGGLAGRGTGELFF
TRBJ2-1	TRBV27	CASSLRLTYNEQFF
TRBJ1-2	TRBV20-1	CSASDSLNYGYTF
TRBJ2-2	TRBV7-9	CASSRPGRGATGELFF
TRBJ2-2	TRBV10-3	CAISGASGSNTGELFF
TRBJ2-1	TRBV28	CASSPPGTVPPTDEQFF
TRBJ2-7	TRBV4-1	CASSHIRELRYEQYF
TRBJ2-1	TRBV13	CASSSSDSYYNEQFF
TRBJ2-3	TRBV21-1	CASSKFRVPDTQYF
TRBJ1-1	TRBV7-6	CASSPPRGSPDEAFF
TRBJ2-7	TRBV4-3	CASSQDSGQSYEQYF
TRBJ1-1	TRBV6-2/TRBV6-3	CASSYSLGKNTAAFF
TRBJ2-1	TRBV4-3	CASSQDMVQRAYNEQFF
TRBJ2-5	TRBV6-5	CASSPRVEGAQETQYF
TRBJ2-1	TRBV30	CAWKTGDADEQFF
TRBJ2-6	TRBV28	CASSLSPGPGARGAPVLTF
TRBJ2-1	TRBV4-1	CASSQENLGAYNEQFF
TRBJ2-3	TRBV6-5	CASSEQGGYTDTQYF
TRBJ2-1	TRBV9	CASSPPRGTYNEQFF
TRBJ2-2	TRBV7-9	CASSLALSVGRANTGELFF
TRBJ1-4	TRBV29-1	CSAAMLGSSGEKLFF
TRBJ1-1	TRBV6-6	CASSYLQGAGLEAFF